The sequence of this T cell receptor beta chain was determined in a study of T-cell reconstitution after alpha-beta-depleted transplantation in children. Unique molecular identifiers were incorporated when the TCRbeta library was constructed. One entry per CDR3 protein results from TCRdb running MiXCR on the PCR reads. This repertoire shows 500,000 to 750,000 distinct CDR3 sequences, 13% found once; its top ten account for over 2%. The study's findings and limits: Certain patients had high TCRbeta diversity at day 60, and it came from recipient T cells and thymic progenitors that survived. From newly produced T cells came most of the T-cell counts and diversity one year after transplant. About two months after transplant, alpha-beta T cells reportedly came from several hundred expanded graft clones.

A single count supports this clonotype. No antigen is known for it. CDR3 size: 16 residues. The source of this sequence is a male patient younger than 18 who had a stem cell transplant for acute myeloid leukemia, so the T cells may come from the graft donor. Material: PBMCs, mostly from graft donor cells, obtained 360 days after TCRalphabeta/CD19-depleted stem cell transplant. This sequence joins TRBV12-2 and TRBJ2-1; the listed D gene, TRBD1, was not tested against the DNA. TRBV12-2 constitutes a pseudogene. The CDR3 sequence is CASRLAPGEGGDEQFF. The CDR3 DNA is TGTGCAAGTCGCTTAGCGCCCGGAGAAGGGGGCGATGAGCAGTTCTTC.